This T cell receptor beta chain was observed in a study of cytomegalovirus exposure and HLA in healthy donors. This CDR3 has 14 residues. Per the germline V gene, CDR1 is SEHNR and CDR2 is FQNEAQ (reference sequence). V was shortened by 4 bases and J by 2 bases, with 11 bases between the two germline ends. With 60 Vbeta and 13 Jbeta primers, the PCR was carried out. The table came from immunoSEQ multiplex PCR; TCRdb's copy has only in-frame clones and leaves some out. Here the sample spans roughly 34,000 clones, roughly three quarters being singletons. This rearrangement joins TRBV7-9 to TRBJ1-1; the D gene is possibly TRBD1 (6 bases). Sequencing was done on a sample of PBMCs. This clonotype was obtained from a man between 25 and 39 years old in good health and CMV-seronegative. CDR3 amino acids: CASSSRTDNTEAFF. The CDR3 DNA reads as TGTGCCAGCAGCTCCAGGACAGATAACACTGAAGCTTTCTTT. Full variable domain (rest looked up from reference TRBV7-9 and TRBJ1-1): DTGVSQNPRHKITKRGQNVTFRCDPISEHNRLYWYRQTLGQGPEFLTYFQNEAQLEKSRLLSDRFSAERPKGSFSTLEIQRTEQGDSAMYLCASSSRTDNTEAFFGQGTRLTVV.